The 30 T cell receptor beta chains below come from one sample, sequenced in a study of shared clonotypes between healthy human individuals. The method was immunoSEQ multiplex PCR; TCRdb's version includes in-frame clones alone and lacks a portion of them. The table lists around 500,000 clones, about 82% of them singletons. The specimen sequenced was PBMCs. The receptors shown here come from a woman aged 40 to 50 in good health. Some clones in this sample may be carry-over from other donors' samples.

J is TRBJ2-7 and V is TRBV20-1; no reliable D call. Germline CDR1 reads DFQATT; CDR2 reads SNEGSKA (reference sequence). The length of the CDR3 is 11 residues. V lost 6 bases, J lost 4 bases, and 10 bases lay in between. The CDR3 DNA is TGCAGTGCCCATCTCTCATACGAGCAGTACTTC. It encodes CSAHLSYEQYF.

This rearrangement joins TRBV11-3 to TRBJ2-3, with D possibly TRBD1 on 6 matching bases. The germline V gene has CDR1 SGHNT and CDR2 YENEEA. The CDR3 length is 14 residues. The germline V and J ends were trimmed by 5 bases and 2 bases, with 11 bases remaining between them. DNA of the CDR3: TGTGCCAGCAGCCTAGGACAGAACACAGATACGCAGTATTTT. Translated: CASSLGQNTDTQYF.

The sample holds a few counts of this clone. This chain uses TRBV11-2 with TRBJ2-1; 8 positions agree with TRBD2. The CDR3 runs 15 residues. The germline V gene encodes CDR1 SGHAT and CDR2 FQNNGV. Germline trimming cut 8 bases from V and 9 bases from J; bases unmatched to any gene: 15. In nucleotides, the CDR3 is TGTGCCAGCGGAATGAGACCCCTAGCGGGCCCTGAGCAGTTCTTC. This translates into CASGMRPLAGPEQFF.

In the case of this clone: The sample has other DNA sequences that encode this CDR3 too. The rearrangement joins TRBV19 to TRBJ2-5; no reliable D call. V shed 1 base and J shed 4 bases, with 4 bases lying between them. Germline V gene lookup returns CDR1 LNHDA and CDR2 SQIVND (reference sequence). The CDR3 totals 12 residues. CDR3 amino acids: CASSIAGETQYF. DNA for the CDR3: TGTGCCAGTAGTATAGCTGGAGAGACCCAGTACTTC.

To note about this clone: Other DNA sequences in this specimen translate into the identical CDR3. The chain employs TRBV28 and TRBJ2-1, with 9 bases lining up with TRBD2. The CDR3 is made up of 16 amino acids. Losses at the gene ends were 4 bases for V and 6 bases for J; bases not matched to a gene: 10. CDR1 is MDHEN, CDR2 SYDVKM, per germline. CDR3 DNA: TGTGCCAGCAGTTCACCGGGACTAGCCGGACGCAATGAGCAGTTCTTC. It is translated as CASSSPGLAGRNEQFF. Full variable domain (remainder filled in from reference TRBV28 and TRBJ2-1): DVKVTQSSRYLVKRTGEKVFLECVQDMDHENMFWYRQDPGLGLRLIYFSYDVKMKEKGDIPEGYSVSREKKERFSLILESASTNQTSMYLCASSSPGLAGRNEQFFGPGTRLTVL.

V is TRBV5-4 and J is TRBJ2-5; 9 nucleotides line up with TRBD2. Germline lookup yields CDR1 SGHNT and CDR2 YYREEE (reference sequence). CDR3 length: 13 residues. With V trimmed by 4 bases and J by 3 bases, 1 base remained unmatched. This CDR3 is CASSRLAEETQYF. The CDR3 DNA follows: TGTGCCAGCAGCCGACTAGCGGAAGAGACCCAGTACTTC. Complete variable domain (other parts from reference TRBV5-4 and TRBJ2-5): ETGVTQSPTHLIKTRGQQVTLRCSSQSGHNTVSWYQQALGQGPQFIFQYYREEENGRGNFPPRFSGLQFPNYSSELNVNALELDDSALYLCASSRLAEETQYFGPGTRLLVL.

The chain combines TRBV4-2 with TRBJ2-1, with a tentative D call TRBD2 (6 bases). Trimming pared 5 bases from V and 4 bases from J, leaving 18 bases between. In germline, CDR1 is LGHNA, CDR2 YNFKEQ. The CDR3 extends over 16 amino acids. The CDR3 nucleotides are TGTGCCAGCAGCGGCGCCCTAGAGGGGAGGTACAATGAGCAGTTCTTC. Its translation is CASSGALEGRYNEQFF.

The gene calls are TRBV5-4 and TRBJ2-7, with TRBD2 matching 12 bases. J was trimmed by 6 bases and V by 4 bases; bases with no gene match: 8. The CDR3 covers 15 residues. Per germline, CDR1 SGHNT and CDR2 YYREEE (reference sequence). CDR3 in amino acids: CASSPRGTSGREQYF. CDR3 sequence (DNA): TGTGCCAGCAGCCCACGAGGGACTAGCGGGCGCGAGCAGTACTTC.

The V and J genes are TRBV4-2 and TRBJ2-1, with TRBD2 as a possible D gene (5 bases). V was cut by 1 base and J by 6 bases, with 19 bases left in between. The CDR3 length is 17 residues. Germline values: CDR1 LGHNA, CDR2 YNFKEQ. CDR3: CASSQGGRLSVLNEQFF. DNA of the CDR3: TGTGCCAGCAGCCAAGGCGGGCGACTAAGTGTCCTCAATGAGCAGTTCTTC.

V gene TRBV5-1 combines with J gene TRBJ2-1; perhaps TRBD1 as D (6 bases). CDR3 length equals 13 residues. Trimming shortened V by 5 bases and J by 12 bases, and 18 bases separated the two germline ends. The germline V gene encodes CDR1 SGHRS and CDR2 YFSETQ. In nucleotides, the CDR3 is TGCGCCAGCAGGGCCACAGGGCCCCCGGTGCAGTTCTTC. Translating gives CASRATGPPVQFF.

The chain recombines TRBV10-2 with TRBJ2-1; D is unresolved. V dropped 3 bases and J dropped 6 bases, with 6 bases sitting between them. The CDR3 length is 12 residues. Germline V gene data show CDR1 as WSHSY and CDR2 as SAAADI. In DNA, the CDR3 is TGCGCCAGCAGTGATGTCAGCAATGAGCAGTTCTTC. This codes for CASSDVSNEQFF.

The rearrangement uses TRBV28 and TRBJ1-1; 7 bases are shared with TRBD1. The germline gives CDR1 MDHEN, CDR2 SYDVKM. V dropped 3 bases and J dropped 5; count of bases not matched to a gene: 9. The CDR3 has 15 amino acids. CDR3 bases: TGTGCCAGCAGTTTGATGGGACAGCAGGGGACTGAAGCTTTCTTT. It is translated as CASSLMGQQGTEAFF.

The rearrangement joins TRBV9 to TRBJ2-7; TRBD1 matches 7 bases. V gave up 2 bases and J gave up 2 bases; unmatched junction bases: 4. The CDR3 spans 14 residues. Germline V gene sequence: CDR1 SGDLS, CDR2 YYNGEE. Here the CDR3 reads CASSVFQGAYEQYF. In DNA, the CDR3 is TGTGCCAGCAGCGTGTTTCAGGGGGCCTACGAGCAGTACTTC.

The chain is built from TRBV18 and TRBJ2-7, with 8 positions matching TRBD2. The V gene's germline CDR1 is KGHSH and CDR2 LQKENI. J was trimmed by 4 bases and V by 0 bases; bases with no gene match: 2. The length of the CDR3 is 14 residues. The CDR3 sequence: CASSPPGRVYEQYF. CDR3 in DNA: TGTGCCAGCTCACCACCCGGGAGGGTTTACGAGCAGTACTTC.

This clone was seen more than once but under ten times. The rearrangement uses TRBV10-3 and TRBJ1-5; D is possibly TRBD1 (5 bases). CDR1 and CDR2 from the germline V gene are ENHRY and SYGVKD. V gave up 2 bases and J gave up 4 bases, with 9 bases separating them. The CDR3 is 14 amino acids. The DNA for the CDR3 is TGTGCCATCAGTGAGAGACAGCTGAATCAGCCCCAGCATTTT. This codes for CAISERQLNQPQHF.

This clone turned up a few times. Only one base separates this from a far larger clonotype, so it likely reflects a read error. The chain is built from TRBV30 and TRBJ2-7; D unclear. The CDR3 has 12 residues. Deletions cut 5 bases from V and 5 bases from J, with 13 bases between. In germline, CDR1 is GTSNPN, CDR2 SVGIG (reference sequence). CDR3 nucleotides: TGTGCCTGGTCGCAGGACCGCCACGAGCAGTACTTC. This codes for CAWSQDRHEQYF.

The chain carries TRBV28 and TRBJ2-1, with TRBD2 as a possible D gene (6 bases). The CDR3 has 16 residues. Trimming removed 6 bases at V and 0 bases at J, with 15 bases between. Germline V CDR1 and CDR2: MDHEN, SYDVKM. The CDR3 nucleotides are TGTGCCAGCAGCCCCTGGACTACCAACTCCTACAATGAGCAGTTCTTC. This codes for CASSPWTTNSYNEQFF.

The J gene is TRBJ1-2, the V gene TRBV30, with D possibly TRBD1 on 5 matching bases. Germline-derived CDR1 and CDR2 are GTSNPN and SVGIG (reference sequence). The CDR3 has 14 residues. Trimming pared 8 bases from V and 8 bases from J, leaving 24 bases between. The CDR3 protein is CAGRQRPTWDGYTF. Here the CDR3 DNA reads TGTGCCGGACGACAGAGACCTACATGGGACGGCTACACCTTC.

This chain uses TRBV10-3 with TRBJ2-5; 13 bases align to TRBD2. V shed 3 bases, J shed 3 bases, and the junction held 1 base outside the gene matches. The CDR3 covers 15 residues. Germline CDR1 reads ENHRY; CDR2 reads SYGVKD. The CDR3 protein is CAISEGTSGKETQYF. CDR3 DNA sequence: TGTGCCATCAGTGAAGGGACTAGCGGGAAAGAGACCCAGTACTTC.

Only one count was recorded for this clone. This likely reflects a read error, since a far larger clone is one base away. CDR3 protein: CASSAFSTGSNQPQHF. The CDR3 DNA reads TGTGCCAGCAGTGCTTTTAGCACAGGGTCCAATCAGCCCCAGCATTTT. The gene calls are TRBV27 and TRBJ1-5; D possibly corresponds to TRBD1 (6 bases). The length of the CDR3 is 16 residues. CDR1 is MNHEY, CDR2 SMNVEV, per germline (reference sequence). The V end lost 5 bases, the J end lost 3 bases, and 17 bases lay between the germline ends.

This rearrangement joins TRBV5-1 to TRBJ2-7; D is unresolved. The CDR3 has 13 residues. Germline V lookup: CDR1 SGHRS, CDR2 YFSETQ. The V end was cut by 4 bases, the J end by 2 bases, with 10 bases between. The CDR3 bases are TGCGCCAGCAGCCCAGGAACTACCTACGAGCAGTACTTC. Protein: CASSPGTTYEQYF.

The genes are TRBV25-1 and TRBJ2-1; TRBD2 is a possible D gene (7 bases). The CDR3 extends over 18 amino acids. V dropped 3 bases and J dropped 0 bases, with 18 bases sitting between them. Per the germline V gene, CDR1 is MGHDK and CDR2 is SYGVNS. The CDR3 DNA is TGTGCCAGCAGTGATTGGGGGGGCCTGGGGAGCTCCTACAATGAGCAGTTCTTC. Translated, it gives CASSDWGGLGSSYNEQFF.

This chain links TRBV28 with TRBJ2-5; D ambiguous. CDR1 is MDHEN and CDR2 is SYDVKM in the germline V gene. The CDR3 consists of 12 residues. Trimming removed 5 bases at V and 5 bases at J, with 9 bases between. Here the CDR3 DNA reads TGTGCCAGCAGTGAATTCGCTGAGACCCAGTACTTC. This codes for CASSEFAETQYF.

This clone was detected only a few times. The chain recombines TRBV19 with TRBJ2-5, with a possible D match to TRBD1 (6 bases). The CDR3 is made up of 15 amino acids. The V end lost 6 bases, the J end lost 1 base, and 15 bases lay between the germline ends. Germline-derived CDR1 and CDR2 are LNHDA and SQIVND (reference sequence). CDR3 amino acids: CASSSTTGSQETQYF. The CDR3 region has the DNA TGTGCCAGTAGCTCAACCACAGGGAGCCAAGAGACCCAGTACTTC.

For the CDR3, the DNA is TGTGCCAGCATCCCTAGCGGGAGGTCCTACGAGCAGTACTTC. It codes for CASIPSGRSYEQYF. The chain couples TRBV7-8 to TRBJ2-7; TRBD2 matches 11 bases. The V and J ends lost 7 bases and 1 base, in that order; junction bases with no gene match: 3. Germline assignment: CDR1 SGHVS and CDR2 FQNEAQ. The CDR3 is 14 residues long. The variable domain in full, with the rest retrieved from reference TRBV7-8 and TRBJ2-7, is GAGVSQSPRYKVAKRGQDVALRCDPISGHVSLFWYQQALGQGPEFLTYFQNEAQLDKSGLPSDRFFAERPEGSVSTLKIQRTQQEDSAVYLCASIPSGRSYEQYFGPGTRLTVT.

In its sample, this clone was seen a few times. The CDR3, as DNA: TGTGCCTGGAGTCTGGAGACAGATACGCAGTATTTT. This codes for CAWSLETDTQYF. V and J are TRBV30 and TRBJ2-3, with no clear D. The CDR3 length is 12 residues. CDR1 GTSNPN and CDR2 SVGIG come from the germline V gene (reference sequence). Trimming shortened V by 2 bases and J by 3 bases, and 6 bases separated the two germline ends.

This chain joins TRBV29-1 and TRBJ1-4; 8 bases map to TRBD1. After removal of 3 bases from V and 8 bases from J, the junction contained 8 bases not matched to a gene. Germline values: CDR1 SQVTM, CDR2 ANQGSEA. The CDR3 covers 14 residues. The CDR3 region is CSVDWGQGAEKLFF. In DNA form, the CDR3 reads TGCAGCGTTGATTGGGGGCAGGGGGCCGAAAAACTGTTTTTT.

The CDR3 bases are TGTGCCAGCAGGAACGGACAGGGTATCGGGGAGCTGTTTTTT. Its protein product is CASRNGQGIGELFF. V usage is TRBV6-5 and J usage is TRBJ2-2; TRBD1 matches at 8 bases. The CDR3 runs 14 residues. Looked up from germline, CDR1 is MNHEY and CDR2 is SVGAGI. J lost 7 bases, V lost 6 bases, and 7 bases had no gene match.

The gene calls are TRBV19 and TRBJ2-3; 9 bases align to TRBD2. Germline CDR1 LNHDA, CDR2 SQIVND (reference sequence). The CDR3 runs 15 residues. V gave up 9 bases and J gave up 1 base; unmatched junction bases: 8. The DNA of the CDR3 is TGTGCCAGCTCCTGGCGGGAGGGAGGCACAGATACGCAGTATTTT. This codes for CASSWREGGTDTQYF. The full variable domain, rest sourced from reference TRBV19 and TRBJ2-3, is DGGITQSPKYLFRKEGQNVTLSCEQNLNHDAMYWYRQDPGQGLRLIYYSQIVNDFQKGDIAEGYSVSREKKESFPLTVTSAQKNPTAFYLCASSWREGGTDTQYFGPGTRLTVL.

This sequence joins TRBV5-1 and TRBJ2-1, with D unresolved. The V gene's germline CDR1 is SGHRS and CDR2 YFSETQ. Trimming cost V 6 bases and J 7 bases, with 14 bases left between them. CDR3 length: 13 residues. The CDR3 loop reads CASNTNLENEQFF. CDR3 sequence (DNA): TGCGCCAGCAACACGAATCTAGAGAATGAGCAGTTCTTC.